One sample yielded the 28 T cell receptor beta chains listed below, sequenced in a study of blood T cells in healthy people across ages. PCR was performed a second time for about 6 to 12 cycles using a sample-barcoded 5' primer and a J-beta primer mix. TCRdb reanalysed the 5' RACE reads using MiXCR and keeps one entry per CDR3 protein. The sample lists about 930,000 distinct CDR3 sequences; just under 30% were seen once. These records were also assigned to another study, of T cells of mothers and their children.

Sequencing was carried out using blood. The receptors derive from a woman aged 40 to 55 in good health.

The chain employs TRBV20-1 and TRBJ1-2; TRBD1 agrees at 9 bases. V lost 6 bases and J lost 8; bases outside the gene matches: 16. The CDR3 contains 15 residues. Germline V gene data show CDR1 as DFQATT and CDR2 as SNEGSKA (reference sequence). CDR3 amino acids: CSANKGWDRERGYTF. The CDR3 bases are TGCAGTGCCAACAAGGGGTGGGACAGGGAAAGGGGCTACACCTTC.

This chain connects TRBV20-1 to TRBJ2-7; no firm D call. The germline V and J ends were trimmed by 6 bases and 0 bases, with 18 bases remaining between them. The CDR3 is made up of 15 amino acids. Germline V gene data show CDR1 as DFQATT and CDR2 as SNEGSKA (reference sequence). The CDR3 nucleotides are TGCAGTGCCGAGCCCGTCGGCGCGAGCTCCTACGAGCAGTACTTC. Amino acids: CSAEPVGASSYEQYF.

This clonotype was seen more than once but under ten times. The chain joins TRBV27 to TRBJ2-2; D may be TRBD1 (5 bases). CDR3 length equals 14 residues. Germline values: CDR1 MNHEY, CDR2 SMNVEV (reference sequence). Trimming removed 6 bases at V and 1 base at J, with 9 bases between. As DNA, the CDR3 is TGTGCCAGCAGGAAGGGGCGGAACACCGGGGAGCTGTTTTTT. Amino acids: CASRKGRNTGELFF.

With regard to this clonotype: The DNA is omitted, as the CDR3 cannot be located on it reliably, and the CDR3 follows TCRdb's listing. This chain joins TRBV6-5 and TRBJ2-4. Both ends counted, the CDR3 spans 15 residues. Germline V gives CDR1 MNHEY, CDR2 SVGAGI. The CDR3 sequence is CASSTSTVAKNIQYF.

The sample holds one count of this clonotype. This chain uses TRBV20-1 with TRBJ1-5, with D possibly TRBD1 on 6 matching bases. Per the germline V gene, CDR1 is DFQATT and CDR2 is SNEGSKA (reference sequence). Trimming shortened V by 1 base and J by 4 bases, and 11 bases separated the two germline ends. There are 14 residues in the CDR3. The CDR3 DNA sequence: TGCAGTGCTAGAGGGACAGTGGGGAATCAGCCCCAGCATTTT. This encodes CSARGTVGNQPQHF.

The table lists this clonotype with a count of one. This sequence may be a read error, since a much larger clone differs from it by one base. The chain uses TRBV11-2 and TRBJ2-3, with a possible D match to TRBD2 (5 bases). Germline values: CDR1 SGHAT, CDR2 FQNNGV. There are 15 residues in the CDR3. V lost 2 bases to trimming and J lost 0 bases, with 9 bases between them. The CDR3 here is CASSLRGWSTDTQYF. CDR3 DNA: TGTGCCAGCAGCTTACGGGGATGGAGCACAGATACGCAGTATTTT.

The chain employs TRBV12-3 or TRBV12-4 and TRBJ2-1, with TRBD1 identical over 12 bases. V shed 6 bases and J 12 bases; nucleotides not matched to a gene: 9. The CDR3 is 14 residues long. The CDR3 bases are TGTGCCAGCAGACCCGGGACAGGGGGCGCAGGGCAGTTCTTC. It encodes CASRPGTGGAGQFF.

Remarks on this clonotype: A much larger clone is a single base away; this may be a read error. The gene calls are TRBV7-9 and TRBJ1-2; D not certain. The CDR3 is 13 amino acids. Germline-derived CDR1 and CDR2 are SEHNR and FQNEAQ (reference sequence). Trimming removed 4 bases from V and 9 bases from J, with 15 bases in between. The CDR3: CASSSDVSLSYTF. CDR3 in DNA: TGTGCCAGCAGCTCGGACGTGTCTCTCAGCTACACCTTC.

This clonotype has a handful of counts. The junction shows a germline mismatch at one end, possibly a read error. CDR3 amino acids: CASMGSVGTQYF. Written as DNA, the CDR3 is TGCGCCAGCATGGGGTCAGTCGGGACCCAGTACTTC. V gene TRBV6-2 or TRBV6-3 combines with J gene TRBJ2-5; D is unclear. CDR1 MNHEY and CDR2 SVGEGT come from the germline V gene. CDR3 length equals 12 residues.

This clonotype was observed a few times. Here the CDR3 DNA reads TGTGCCAGCAGCTCGTGGGGGACAGGGGACTACGAGCAGTACTTC. This sequence encodes CASSSWGTGDYEQYF. This rearrangement joins TRBV7-9 to TRBJ2-7, with 10 bases aligning to TRBD1. The CDR3 runs to 15 residues. CDR1 and CDR2 (germline): SEHNR, FQNEAQ (reference sequence). V gave up 4 bases and J gave up 3 bases; unmatched junction bases: 6.

To note about this clonotype: A much more abundant neighbour one base away suggests this may be a read error. V usage is TRBV27 and J usage is TRBJ1-5, with 7 bases fitting TRBD1. Trimming took 4 bases from V and 3 from J; bases not matched to a gene: 3. The V gene's germline CDR1 is MNHEY and CDR2 SMNVEV (reference sequence). The CDR3 contains 14 residues. The DNA for the CDR3 is TGTGCCAGCAGTTGGGAGGGGGCCAATCAGCCCCAGCATTTT. This translates into CASSWEGANQPQHF.

In its sample, this clonotype was seen many times. The chain uses TRBV21-1 and TRBJ2-5; TRBD2 is the table's D call, not checked against the DNA. TRBV21-1 is tagged as a pseudogene. This CDR3 contains 14 residues. CDR3 region: CASSISDSQETQYF. In DNA, the CDR3 is TGTGCCAGCAGCATCTCGGACTCCCAAGAGACCCAGTACTTC.

The table lists this clonotype with a few counts. The gene calls are TRBV5-1 and TRBJ1-2; tentatively, D is TRBD1 (5 bases). CDR3 length: 14 amino acids. Looked up from germline, CDR1 is SGHRS and CDR2 is YFSETQ. V shed 0 bases and J shed 6 bases, with 12 bases lying between them. For the CDR3, the DNA is TGCGCCAGCAGCTTGGGGGGCCCGGCGGATGGCTACACCTTC. It yields the protein CASSLGGPADGYTF.

Of note for this clonotype: A much more abundant neighbour one base away suggests this may be a read error. The chain uses TRBV6-5 and TRBJ2-1; D not resolved. Germline V gene data show CDR1 as MNHEY and CDR2 as SVGAGI. This CDR3 is built from 13 residues. DNA for the CDR3: TGTGCCGGCAGTACTCCAGACACGAATGAGCAGTTCTTC. Encoded protein: CAGSTPDTNEQFF.

This clonotype was seen a few times. The J gene is TRBJ2-7, the V gene TRBV5-1; D is perhaps TRBD1 (6 bases). V was trimmed by 4 bases and J by 6 bases, leaving 17 bases between them. The CDR3 is made up of 14 amino acids. Germline lookup yields CDR1 SGHRS and CDR2 YFSETQ. In DNA, the CDR3 is TGCGCCAGCAGCCCTTGGACAGTTTCATCCGAGCAGTACTTC. This encodes CASSPWTVSSEQYF.

This clonotype has just one count. Being one base from a much bigger clone, this may be a read error. The chain is built from TRBV12-3 or TRBV12-4 and TRBJ2-1; TRBD1 matches 10 bases. This CDR3 is 14 amino acids long. CDR3 residues: CAGSRDRGGDEQFF. The CDR3 bases are TGTGCCGGCAGTCGGGACAGGGGAGGGGATGAGCAGTTCTTC.

This chain uses TRBV5-1 with TRBJ2-1, with 7 bases identical to TRBD2. The germline CDR1 and CDR2 sequences are SGHRS and YFSETQ. The trim removed 7 bases at V and 0 bases at J, leaving 10 bases unmatched. This CDR3 has 16 amino acids. The CDR3 DNA sequence: TGCGCCAGCGGACGGGAGGCCCTTAGCTCCTACAATGAGCAGTTCTTC. This sequence encodes CASGREALSSYNEQFF.

Many counts were recorded for this clonotype. The V gene is TRBV12-3 or TRBV12-4, the J gene TRBJ2-6; 7 nucleotides line up with TRBD1. The CDR3 runs 17 residues. The V and J ends lost 7 bases and 0 bases, in that order; junction bases with no gene match: 9. The CDR3 DNA is TGTGCCAGCACTACCGACAGGGCCGACTCTGGGGCCAACGTCCTGACTTTC. Translated, it gives CASTTDRADSGANVLTF.

This clonotype has only a few counts. The chain recombines TRBV28 with TRBJ2-1; 8 nucleotides line up with TRBD1. The germline gives CDR1 MDHEN, CDR2 SYDVKM. V gave up 7 bases and J gave up 5 bases; unmatched junction bases: 25. The CDR3 contains 20 residues. The CDR3 sequence is CASTTFRYQKQGGLDNEQFF. The DNA for the CDR3 is TGTGCCAGCACTACTTTCAGATACCAGAAACAGGGGGGATTGGACAATGAGCAGTTCTTC.

This clonotype was found many times. The CDR3 sequence is CSFSGPTTGELFF. The CDR3 bases are TGCAGCTTTTCCGGGCCAACCACCGGGGAGCTGTTTTTT. J is TRBJ2-2 and V is TRBV20-1; D gene unclear. In germline, CDR1 is DFQATT, CDR2 SNEGSKA (reference sequence). The CDR3 covers 13 residues.

CDR3 DNA: TGTGCCAGCAGGTCTTCGGGGGGGACTGGCAGACATGAGCAGTTCTTC. Translated: CASRSSGGTGRHEQFF. This chain connects TRBV11-2 to TRBJ2-1, with 8 bases lining up with TRBD2. This CDR3 comprises 16 residues. Germline lookup yields CDR1 SGHAT and CDR2 FQNNGV. Unmatched junction bases numbered 15, after V lost 6 bases and J lost 8 bases.

The chain carries TRBV6-5 and TRBJ2-1; D may match TRBD1 or TRBD2 (5 bases each). The J call may be faulty, since TRBJ2-7 better matches the DNA end. The CDR3 is made up of 15 amino acids. Germline loops: CDR1 MNHEY, CDR2 SVGAGI. The CDR3 here is CASSFEGLSYNEQYF. The CDR3 nucleotides are TGTGCCAGCAGTTTCGAGGGGCTCTCCTACAATGAGCAGTACTTC.

Turning to this clonotype: This may stem from a read error, because a much larger clone lies one nucleotide away. V gene TRBV28 combines with J gene TRBJ2-4; a weak D match, TRBD1 (7 bases). The DNA end is more similar to TRBJ2-7, so the J call may be wrong. The CDR3 loop spans 16 amino acids. Per the germline V gene, CDR1 is MDHEN and CDR2 is SYDVKM. CDR3 in DNA: TGTGCCTGCAGTTTATGGGGGGTGCAGGGGGTCTACGAGCAGTACTTC. Amino acid sequence: CACSLWGVQGVYEQYF.

The chain combines TRBV28 with TRBJ1-5; 8 bases align to TRBD1. Germline trimming cut 6 bases from V and 6 bases from J; bases unmatched to any gene: 19. The CDR3 covers 18 residues. The germline gives CDR1 MDHEN, CDR2 SYDVKM. The chain's CDR3 is CASRRGGLRTGSGQPQHF. The CDR3 DNA reads TGTGCCAGCAGGCGGGGGGGGTTGAGGACAGGGTCCGGTCAGCCCCAGCATTTT. Using reference TRBV28 and TRBJ1-5 for the parts outside the CDR3, the full variable domain is DVKVTQSSRYLVKRTGEKVFLECVQDMDHENMFWYRQDPGLGLRLIYFSYDVKMKEKGDIPEGYSVSREKKERFSLILESASTNQTSMYLCASRRGGLRTGSGQPQHFGDGTRLSIL.

This clonotype was observed at least ten times. The CDR3 here is CASSLWTVGGYTF. The CDR3 coding sequence is TGTGCCAGCAGCCTTTGGACGGTTGGTGGCTACACCTTC. V usage is TRBV3-1 and J usage is TRBJ1-2; D gene uncertain. Germline V lookup: CDR1 LGHDT, CDR2 YNNKEL (reference sequence). Trimming removed 4 bases at V and 7 bases at J, with 13 bases between. The CDR3 extends over 13 amino acids.

The CDR3: CASSSGLMGYGYTF. The CDR3 nucleotides are TGTGCCAGCAGTTCGGGGTTGATGGGGTATGGCTACACCTTC. This chain joins TRBV27 and TRBJ1-2; D is unresolved. This CDR3 has 14 amino acids. Germline V gene lookup returns CDR1 MNHEY and CDR2 SMNVEV (reference sequence). V lost 4 bases, J lost 5 bases, and 14 bases lay in between.

The chain links TRBV29-1 to TRBJ2-3; D is unclear. In germline, CDR1 is SQVTM, CDR2 ANQGSEA. This CDR3 is 11 amino acids long. V dropped 2 bases and J dropped 10 bases, with 10 bases sitting between them. As DNA, the CDR3 is TGCAGCGTTGAATTCCAGTTTGCGCAGTATTTT. Translated: CSVEFQFAQYF.

This clonotype was observed a handful of times. This chain uses TRBV20-1 with TRBJ2-3, with TRBD2 matching 16 bases. V was pared by 3 bases and J by 5 bases, with 11 bases of the junction left unmatched. CDR1 DFQATT and CDR2 SNEGSKA come from the germline V gene (reference sequence). This CDR3 has 18 amino acids. CDR3: CSASILSGLAGGRDTQYF. The CDR3 DNA reads as TGCAGTGCTAGTATCTTATCGGGACTAGCGGGAGGGAGAGATACGCAGTATTTT.